Following are 17 T cell receptor beta chains from one sample sequenced in a study of T-cell reconstitution after alpha-beta-depleted transplantation in children. Unique molecular identifiers tagged the TCRbeta library. TCRdb re-analysed the PCR reads in MiXCR, keeping a single row per CDR3 protein. The sample carries more than 400,000 distinct CDR3 sequences, about 10% recorded once. Source: PBMCs, mostly from graft donor cells, taken 180 days after TCRalphabeta/CD19-depleted stem cell transplant. These receptors came from a female patient aged 2-9 years who had a stem cell transplant for aplastic anemia, so the T cells may come from the graft donor.

The gene calls are TRBV28 and TRBJ1-1, with a possible D match to TRBD1 (6 bases). Germline V gene lookup returns CDR1 MDHEN and CDR2 SYDVKM. This CDR3 region has 14 residues. Trimming pared 1 base from V and 6 bases from J, leaving 12 bases between. The chain's CDR3 is CASSLFRGMAEAFF. The CDR3 DNA reads TGTGCCAGCAGTTTATTCAGGGGTATGGCTGAAGCTTTCTTT.

This clonotype has a count of ten or more. The chain links TRBV7-3 to TRBJ2-2; 11 bases fit TRBD1. CDR3 length: 19 residues. Germline lookup yields CDR1 SGHTA and CDR2 FQGTGA. V dropped 2 bases and J dropped 1; count of bases not matched to a gene: 9. CDR3 sequence reads: CASSLAPGQGAGNTGELFF. The CDR3 bases are TGTGCCAGCAGCTTAGCCCCAGGACAGGGGGCCGGGAACACCGGGGAGCTGTTTTTT.

This sequence joins TRBV29-1 and TRBJ1-4; 9 bases fit TRBD1. The CDR3 loop spans 13 amino acids. CDR1 and CDR2 from the germline V gene are SQVTM and ANQGSEA. Trimming removed 4 bases from V and 6 bases from J; junction bases left unmatched: 3. The DNA for the CDR3 is TGCAGCGTTGGCGGACAGGGGTATGAAAAACTGTTTTTT. The encoded protein is CSVGGQGYEKLFF.

There are a few counts of this clonotype. The CDR3 is CASSAGTSYEQYF. The CDR3 bases are TGTGCCAGCAGCGCCGGGACCTCCTACGAGCAGTACTTC. The rearrangement joins TRBV3-1 to TRBJ2-7, with D tentatively TRBD1 or TRBD2 (5 bases each). Germline V gene lookup returns CDR1 LGHDT and CDR2 YNNKEL (reference sequence). The CDR3 contains 13 residues. The V gene lost 5 bases and the J gene lost 0 bases, with 8 bases spanning the gap.

Concerning this clonotype itself: Given a much more abundant clone one base away, this may be a read error. This chain connects TRBV5-5 to TRBJ2-1, with 9 bases identical to TRBD2. Germline loops: CDR1 SGHKS, CDR2 YYEKEE (reference sequence). The CDR3 is 15 residues long. CDR3 amino acids: CACSFGTSPYNEQFF. The DNA for the CDR3 is TGTGCCTGCAGCTTCGGGACTAGCCCCTACAATGAGCAGTTCTTC.

This clonotype appeared a few times. V is TRBV11-2 and J is TRBJ2-2; possible D gene TRBD2, 6 bases. Trimming removed 8 bases from V and 1 base from J, with 8 bases in between. CDR1 is SGHAT, CDR2 FQNNGV, per germline. The CDR3 has 13 amino acids. In DNA, the CDR3 is TGTGCCAGCGGGACTTGGAACACCGGGGAGCTGTTTTTT. This sequence encodes CASGTWNTGELFF.

The CDR3 is CASSDSSGWINEQFF. DNA of the CDR3: TGTGCCAGCTCAGATTCTTCTGGATGGATCAATGAGCAGTTCTTC. The V gene is TRBV18, the J gene TRBJ2-1; D is ambiguous. CDR1 is KGHSH, CDR2 LQKENI, per germline. This CDR3 is 15 amino acids long. V was cut by 5 bases and J by 6 bases, with 17 bases left in between. Drawing the rest from reference TRBV18 and TRBJ2-1, the complete variable domain is NAGVMQNPRHLVRRRGQEARLRCSPMKGHSHVYWYRQLPEEGLKFMVYLQKENIIDESGMPKERFSAEFPKEGPSILRIQQVVRGDSAAYFCASSDSSGWINEQFFGPGTRLTVL.

This chain joins TRBV4-2 and TRBJ1-6, with no clear D. The germline V and J ends were trimmed by 4 bases and 0 bases, with 16 bases remaining between them. The CDR3 covers 18 residues. Per the germline V gene, CDR1 is LGHNA and CDR2 is YNFKEQ. As DNA, the CDR3 is TGTGCCAGCAGCCCCGGGCCCCTCCGGAGCTCCTATAATTCACCCCTCCACTTT. This translates into CASSPGPLRSSYNSPLHF.

V gene TRBV2 combines with J gene TRBJ2-7, with 12 bases lining up with TRBD1. The length of the CDR3 is 16 residues. Looked up from germline, CDR1 is SNHLY and CDR2 is FYNNEI. V dropped 6 bases and J dropped 7; count of bases not matched to a gene: 13. CDR3 loop: CASRRIGTGGAGEQYF. The DNA for the CDR3 is TGTGCCAGCAGGAGGATTGGGACAGGGGGCGCGGGGGAGCAGTACTTC.

The CDR3 DNA reads TGTGCCAGCTCCCGTGGACAGGAGTTGGGAACTGAAGCTTTCTTT. It specifies CASSRGQELGTEAFF. The V gene is TRBV18, the J gene TRBJ1-1; 7 bases fit TRBD1. Germline CDR1 reads KGHSH; CDR2 reads LQKENI. Trimming took 6 bases from V and 5 from J; bases not matched to a gene: 12. The CDR3 loop spans 15 amino acids.

At least ten counts were recorded for this clonotype. The J gene is TRBJ1-5, the V gene TRBV6-2 or TRBV6-3, with D unresolved. Germline V lookup: CDR1 MNHEY, CDR2 SVGEGT. This CDR3 has 15 amino acids. V was trimmed by 8 bases and J by 0 bases, leaving 14 bases between them. CDR3 sequence (DNA): TGTGCCAGCCTCCCCCGGGCCAATAGCAATCAGCCCCAGCATTTT. This translates into CASLPRANSNQPQHF.

The V gene is TRBV19, the J gene TRBJ2-2; no firm D call. The CDR3 spans 18 residues. Germline CDR1 reads LNHDA; CDR2 reads SQIVND (reference sequence). With 7 bases removed from V and 0 bases from J, the gap between germline ends came to 21 bases. CDR3 amino acids: CASTRKGTNSANTGELFF. The CDR3 bases are TGTGCCAGTACCCGTAAAGGAACGAACTCCGCGAACACCGGGGAGCTGTTTTTT.

This clonotype was observed a handful of times. The rearrangement joins TRBV20-1 to TRBJ2-1; TRBD2 aligns across 10 bases. V lost 4 bases and J lost 2; bases outside the gene matches: 5. The CDR3 is 15 amino acids. The germline CDR1 and CDR2 sequences are DFQATT and SNEGSKA (reference sequence). DNA for the CDR3: TGCAGTGCTATTTGGACTAGCGGAGCCTACAATGAGCAGTTCTTC. Translated: CSAIWTSGAYNEQFF.

The rearrangement links TRBV25-1 to TRBJ2-3; D not resolved. CDR1 MGHDK and CDR2 SYGVNS come from the germline V gene. V was pared by 3 bases and J by 2 bases, with 18 bases between. This CDR3 has 17 amino acids. The CDR3 reads CASSDSYPTSNTDTQYF. CDR3 bases: TGTGCCAGCAGTGACTCCTATCCAACCTCGAACACAGATACGCAGTATTTT. The entire variable domain, with the rest obtained from reference TRBV25-1 and TRBJ2-3, is as follows: EADIYQTPRYLVIGTGKKITLECSQTMGHDKMYWYQQDPGMELHLIHYSYGVNSTEKGDLSSESTVSRIRTEHFPLTLESARPSHTSQYLCASSDSYPTSNTDTQYFGPGTRLTVL.

A few counts support this clonotype. This sequence joins TRBV6-1 and TRBJ2-2, with 9 bases lining up with TRBD2. The CDR3 has 17 residues. Trimming cost V 6 bases and J 1 base; bases outside gene matches: 9. Germline V gene data show CDR1 as MNHNS and CDR2 as SASEGT. The CDR3 spells CASRLFLAGWNTGELFF. For the CDR3, the DNA is TGTGCCAGCAGACTTTTCCTAGCGGGATGGAACACCGGGGAGCTGTTTTTT.

In its sample, this clonotype was seen a few times. This chain uses TRBV10-2 with TRBJ1-2; 7 bases line up with TRBD1. J lost 2 bases, V lost 6 bases, and 9 bases had no gene match. Germline V lookup: CDR1 WSHSY, CDR2 SAAADI. The CDR3 sequence is 15 residues long. The CDR3 here is CASSTRTGLNYGYTF. CDR3 nucleotides: TGCGCCAGCAGCACAAGGACAGGACTAAACTATGGCTACACCTTC.

This clonotype was found a few times. This sequence joins TRBV9 and TRBJ2-2; 7 nucleotides agree with TRBD2. Germline assignment: CDR1 SGDLS and CDR2 YYNGEE. There are 15 residues in the CDR3. The V segment lost 0 bases and the J segment 7 bases; nucleotides outside the gene matches: 6. Here the CDR3 reads CASSVVPWGGGELFF. DNA of the CDR3: TGTGCCAGCAGCGTAGTACCGTGGGGGGGCGGGGAGCTGTTTTTT.